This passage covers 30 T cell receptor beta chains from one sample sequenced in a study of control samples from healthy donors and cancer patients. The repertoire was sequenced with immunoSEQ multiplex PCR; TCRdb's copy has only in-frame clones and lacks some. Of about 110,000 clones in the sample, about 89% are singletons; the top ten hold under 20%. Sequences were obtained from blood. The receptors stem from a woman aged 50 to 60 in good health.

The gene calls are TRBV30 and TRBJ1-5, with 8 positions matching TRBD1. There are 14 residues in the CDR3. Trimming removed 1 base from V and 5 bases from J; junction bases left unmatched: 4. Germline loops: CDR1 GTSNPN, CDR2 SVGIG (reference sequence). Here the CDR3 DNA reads TGTGCCTGGAGTGCAGGGGGCGGTCATCAGCCCCAGCATTTT. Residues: CAWSAGGGHQPQHF.

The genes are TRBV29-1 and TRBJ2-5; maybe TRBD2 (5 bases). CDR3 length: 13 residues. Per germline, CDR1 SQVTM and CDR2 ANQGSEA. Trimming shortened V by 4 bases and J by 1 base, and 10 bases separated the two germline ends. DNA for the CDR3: TGCAGCGTTGGAGGGTCGGGCCAAGAGACCCAGTACTTC. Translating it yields CSVGGSGQETQYF.

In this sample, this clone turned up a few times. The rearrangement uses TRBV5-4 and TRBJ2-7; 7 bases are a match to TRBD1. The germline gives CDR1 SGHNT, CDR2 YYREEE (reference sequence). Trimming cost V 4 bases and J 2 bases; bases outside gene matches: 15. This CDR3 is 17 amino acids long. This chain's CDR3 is CASSQGQSLLRTYEQYF. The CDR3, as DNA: TGTGCCAGCAGCCAGGGACAGTCACTCCTTAGAACCTACGAGCAGTACTTC.

This CDR3 is CATDGQGSTGELFF. CDR3 sequence (DNA): TGTGCCACGGACGGACAGGGGAGCACCGGGGAGCTGTTTTTT. The chain couples TRBV24-1 to TRBJ2-2, with 9 bases lining up with TRBD1. The CDR3 extends over 14 amino acids. CDR1 is KGHDR and CDR2 is SFDVKD in the germline V gene. V dropped 10 bases and J dropped 4; count of bases not matched to a gene: 6.

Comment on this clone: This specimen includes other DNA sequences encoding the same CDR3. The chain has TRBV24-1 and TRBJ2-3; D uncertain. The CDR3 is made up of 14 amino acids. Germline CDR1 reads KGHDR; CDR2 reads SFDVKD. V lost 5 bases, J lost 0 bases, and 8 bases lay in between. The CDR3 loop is CATSGRGSTDTQYF. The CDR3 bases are TGTGCCACCAGTGGCCGTGGCAGCACAGATACGCAGTATTTT.

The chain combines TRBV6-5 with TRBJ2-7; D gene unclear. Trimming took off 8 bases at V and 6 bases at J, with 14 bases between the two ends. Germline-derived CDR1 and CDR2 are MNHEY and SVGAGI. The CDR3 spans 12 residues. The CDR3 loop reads CASLGNKPEQYV. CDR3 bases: TGTGCCAGCTTGGGTAACAAGCCCGAGCAGTACGTC.

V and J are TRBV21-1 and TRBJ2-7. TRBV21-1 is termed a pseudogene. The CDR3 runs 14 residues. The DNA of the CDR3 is TGTGCCAGCATCGTGGGGACGGACACCGCGGGGCAGTACTTC. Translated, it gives CASIVGTDTAGQYF.

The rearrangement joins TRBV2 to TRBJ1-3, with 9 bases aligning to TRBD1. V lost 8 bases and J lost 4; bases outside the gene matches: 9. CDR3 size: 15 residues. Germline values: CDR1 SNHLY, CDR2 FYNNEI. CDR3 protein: CASFYPGQGGNTIYF. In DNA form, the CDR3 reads TGTGCCAGCTTCTACCCGGGACAGGGAGGAAACACCATATATTTT. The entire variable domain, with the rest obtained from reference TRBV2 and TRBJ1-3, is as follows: EPEVTQTPSHQVTQMGQEVILRCVPISNHLYFYWYRQILGQKVEFLVSFYNNEISEKSEIFDDQFSVERPDGSNFTLKIRSTKLEDSAMYFCASFYPGQGGNTIYFGEGSWLTVV.

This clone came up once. CDR3 sequence: CASSPRQGSLGANVLTF. The CDR3 bases are TGTGCCAGCAGCCCGCGACAGGGATCGCTCGGGGCCAACGTCCTGACTTTC. The chain links TRBV7-3 to TRBJ2-6; 7 nucleotides line up with TRBD1. The CDR3 extends over 17 amino acids. J was trimmed by 4 bases and V by 5 bases; bases with no gene match: 11. Germline CDR1 SGHTA, CDR2 FQGTGA. The full variable domain, in which reference TRBV7-3 and TRBJ2-6 provide the parts outside the CDR3, is GAGVSQTPSNKVTEKGKYVELRCDPISGHTALYWYRQSLGQGPEFLIYFQGTGAADDSGLPNDRFFAVRPEGSVSTLKIQRTERGDSAVYLCASSPRQGSLGANVLTFGAGSRLTVL.

The CDR3 DNA follows: TGTGCCACCAAGGGCAGGGCGAACACCGGGGAGCTGTTTTTT. This gives the protein CATKGRANTGELFF. The genes are TRBV15 and TRBJ2-2; TRBD1 might be the D (5 bases). Germline CDR1 and CDR2: LNHNV and YYDKDF (reference sequence). V lost 7 bases, J lost 0 bases, and 9 bases lay in between. The CDR3 has 14 residues.

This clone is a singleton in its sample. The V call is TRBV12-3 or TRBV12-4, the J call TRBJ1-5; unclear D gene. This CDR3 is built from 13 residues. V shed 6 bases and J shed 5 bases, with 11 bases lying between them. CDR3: CASSRDGYQPQHF. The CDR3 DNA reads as TGTGCCAGCAGCCGAGACGGGTATCAGCCCCAGCATTTT.

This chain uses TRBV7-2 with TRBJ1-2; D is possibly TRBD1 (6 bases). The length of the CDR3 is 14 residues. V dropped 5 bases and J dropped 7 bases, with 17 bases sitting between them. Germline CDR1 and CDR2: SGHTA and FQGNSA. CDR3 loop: CASSPGGGLGGYTF. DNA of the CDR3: TGTGCCAGCAGCCCCGGGGGGGGCCTGGGTGGCTACACCTTC.

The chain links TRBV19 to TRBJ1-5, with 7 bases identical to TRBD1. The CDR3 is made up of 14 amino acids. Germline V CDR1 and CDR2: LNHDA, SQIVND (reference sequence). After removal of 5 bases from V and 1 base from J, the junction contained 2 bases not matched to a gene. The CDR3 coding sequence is TGTGCCAGTAGTGACAGGGCGAGCAATCAGCCCCAGCATTTT. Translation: CASSDRASNQPQHF.

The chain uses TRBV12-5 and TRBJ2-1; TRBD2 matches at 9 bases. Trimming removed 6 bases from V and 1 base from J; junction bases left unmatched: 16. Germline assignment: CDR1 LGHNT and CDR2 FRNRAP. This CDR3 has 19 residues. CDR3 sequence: CASGRGRLAVNLSYNEQFF. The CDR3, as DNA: TGTGCTAGTGGCCGCGGGAGACTAGCGGTGAACTTATCCTACAATGAGCAGTTCTTC.

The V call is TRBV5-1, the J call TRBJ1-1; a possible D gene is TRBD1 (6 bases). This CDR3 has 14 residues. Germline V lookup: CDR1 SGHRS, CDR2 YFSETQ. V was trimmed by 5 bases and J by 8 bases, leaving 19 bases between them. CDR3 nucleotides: TGCGCCAGCAGTTCACCACAGGGACCGACCGAAGCTTTCTTT. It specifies CASSSPQGPTEAFF.

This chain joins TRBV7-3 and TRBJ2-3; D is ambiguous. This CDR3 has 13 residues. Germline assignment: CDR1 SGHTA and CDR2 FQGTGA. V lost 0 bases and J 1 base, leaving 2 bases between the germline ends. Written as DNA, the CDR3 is TGTGCCAGCAGCTTAACAGGCACAGATACGCAGTATTTT. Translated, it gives CASSLTGTDTQYF. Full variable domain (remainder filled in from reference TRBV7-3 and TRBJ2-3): GAGVSQTPSNKVTEKGKYVELRCDPISGHTALYWYRQSLGQGPEFLIYFQGTGAADDSGLPNDRFFAVRPEGSVSTLKIQRTERGDSAVYLCASSLTGTDTQYFGPGTRLTVL.

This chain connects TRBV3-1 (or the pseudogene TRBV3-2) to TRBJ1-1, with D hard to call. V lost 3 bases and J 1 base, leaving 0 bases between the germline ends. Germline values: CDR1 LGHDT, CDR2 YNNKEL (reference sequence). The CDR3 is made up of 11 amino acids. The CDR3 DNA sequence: TGTGCCAGCAGCCAGAACACTGAAGCTTTCTTT. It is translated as CASSQNTEAFF.

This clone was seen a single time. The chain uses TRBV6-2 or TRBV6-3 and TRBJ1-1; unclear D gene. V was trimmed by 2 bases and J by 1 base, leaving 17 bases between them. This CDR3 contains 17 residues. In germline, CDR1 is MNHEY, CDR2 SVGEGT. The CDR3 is CASSYGLIQRGNTEAFF. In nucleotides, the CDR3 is TGTGCCAGCAGTTACGGCCTGATACAACGGGGGAACACTGAAGCTTTCTTT.

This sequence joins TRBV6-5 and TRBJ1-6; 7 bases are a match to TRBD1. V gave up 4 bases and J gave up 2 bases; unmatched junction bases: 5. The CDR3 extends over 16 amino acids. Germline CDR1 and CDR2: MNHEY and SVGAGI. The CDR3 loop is CASSSNRGTYNSPLHF. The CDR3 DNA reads TGTGCCAGCAGTTCAAACAGGGGAACCTATAATTCACCCCTCCACTTT.

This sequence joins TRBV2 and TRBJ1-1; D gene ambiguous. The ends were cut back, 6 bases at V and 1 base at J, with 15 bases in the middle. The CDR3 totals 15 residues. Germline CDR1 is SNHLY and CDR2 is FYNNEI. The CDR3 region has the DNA TGTGCCAGCAGGGCCGTTGGCCTGGGGAACACTGAAGCTTTCTTT. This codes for CASRAVGLGNTEAFF.

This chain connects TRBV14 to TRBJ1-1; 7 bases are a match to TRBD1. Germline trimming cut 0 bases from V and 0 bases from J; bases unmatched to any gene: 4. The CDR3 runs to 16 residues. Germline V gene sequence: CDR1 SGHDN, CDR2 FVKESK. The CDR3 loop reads CASSQDGDRVNTEAFF. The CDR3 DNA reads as TGTGCCAGCAGCCAAGATGGGGACAGAGTGAACACTGAAGCTTTCTTT.

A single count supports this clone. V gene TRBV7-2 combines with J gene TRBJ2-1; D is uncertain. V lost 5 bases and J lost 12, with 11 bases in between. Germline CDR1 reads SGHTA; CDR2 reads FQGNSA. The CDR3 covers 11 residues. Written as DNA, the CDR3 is TGTGCCAGCAGCGCCTATAGGATGCAGTTCTTC. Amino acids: CASSAYRMQFF. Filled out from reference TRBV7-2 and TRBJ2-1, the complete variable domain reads GAGVSQSPSNKVTEKGKDVELRCDPISGHTALYWYRQSLGQGLEFLIYFQGNSAPDKSGLPSDRFSAERTGGSVSTLTIQRTQQEDSAVYLCASSAYRMQFFGPGTRLTVL.

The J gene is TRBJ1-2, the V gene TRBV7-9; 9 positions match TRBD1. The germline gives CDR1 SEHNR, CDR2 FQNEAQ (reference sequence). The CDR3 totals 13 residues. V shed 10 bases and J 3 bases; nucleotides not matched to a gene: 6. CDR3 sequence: CATPDRGYYGYTF. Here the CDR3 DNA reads TGTGCCACCCCGGACAGGGGATACTATGGCTACACCTTC. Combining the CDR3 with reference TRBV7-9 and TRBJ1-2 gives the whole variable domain DTGVSQNPRHKITKRGQNVTFRCDPISEHNRLYWYRQTLGQGPEFLTYFQNEAQLEKSRLLSDRFSAERPKGSFSTLEIQRTEQGDSAMYLCATPDRGYYGYTFGSGTRLTVV.

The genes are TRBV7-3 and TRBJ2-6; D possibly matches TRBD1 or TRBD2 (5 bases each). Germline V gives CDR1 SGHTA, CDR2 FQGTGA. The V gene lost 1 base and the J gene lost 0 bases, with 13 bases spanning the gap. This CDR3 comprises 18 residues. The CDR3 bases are TGTGCCAGCAGCTTAAGAGGGACCACCTACTCTGGGGCCAACGTCCTGACTTTC. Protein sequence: CASSLRGTTYSGANVLTF.

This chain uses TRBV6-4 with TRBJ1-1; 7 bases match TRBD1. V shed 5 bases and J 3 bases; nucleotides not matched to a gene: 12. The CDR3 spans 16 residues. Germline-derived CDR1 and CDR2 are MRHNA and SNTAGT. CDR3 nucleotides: TGTGCCAGCAGTTTAACTCCCGGGACAGCCTACACTGAAGCTTTCTTT. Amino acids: CASSLTPGTAYTEAFF.

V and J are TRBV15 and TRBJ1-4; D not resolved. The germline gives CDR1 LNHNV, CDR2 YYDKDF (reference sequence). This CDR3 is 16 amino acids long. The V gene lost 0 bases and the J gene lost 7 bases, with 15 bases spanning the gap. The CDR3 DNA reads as TGTGCCACCAGCAGAGACGGGGAGGGTCCGGGTGAAAAACTGTTTTTT. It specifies CATSRDGEGPGEKLFF.

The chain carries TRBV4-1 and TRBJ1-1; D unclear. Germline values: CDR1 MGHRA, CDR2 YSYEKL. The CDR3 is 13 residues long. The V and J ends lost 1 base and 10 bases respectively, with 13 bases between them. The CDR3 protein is CASSQVGPVGAFF. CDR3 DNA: TGCGCCAGCAGCCAAGTAGGGCCCGTGGGAGCTTTCTTT.

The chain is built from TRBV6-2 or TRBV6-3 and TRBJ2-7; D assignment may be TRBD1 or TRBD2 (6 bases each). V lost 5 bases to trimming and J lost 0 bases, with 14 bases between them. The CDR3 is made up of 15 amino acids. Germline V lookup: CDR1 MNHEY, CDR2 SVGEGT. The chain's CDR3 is CASSPGGLSSYEQYV. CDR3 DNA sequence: TGTGCCAGCAGTCCCGGGGGCTTAAGCTCCTACGAGCAGTACGTC.

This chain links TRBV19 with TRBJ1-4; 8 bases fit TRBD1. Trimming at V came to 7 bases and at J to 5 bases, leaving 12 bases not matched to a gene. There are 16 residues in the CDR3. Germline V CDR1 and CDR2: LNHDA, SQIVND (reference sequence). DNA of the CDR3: TGTGCCAGTACCCGGGACAGGTGGGGCCTAAATGAAAAACTGTTTTTT. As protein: CASTRDRWGLNEKLFF.

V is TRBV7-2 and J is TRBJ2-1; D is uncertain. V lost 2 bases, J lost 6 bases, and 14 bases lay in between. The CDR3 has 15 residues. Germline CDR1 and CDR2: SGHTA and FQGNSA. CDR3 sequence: CASSLTVGNINEQFF. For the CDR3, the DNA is TGTGCCAGCAGCTTAACTGTGGGAAATATCAATGAGCAGTTCTTC.